This T cell receptor beta chain stems from a study of STAT5B mutations in CD4+ large granular lymphocyte leukemia. This was a survey-level run. Sequenced by immunoSEQ multiplex PCR; TCRdb stores in-frame clones only, minus some. The sample lists 3,000 to 4,000 clones, approximately 77% seen once, with under 85% in the top ten. Bead-separated CD4+, CD4+CD8+, CD57+ or CD56+ fractions, or PBMC, were used. As regards this clone: Its antigen remains unknown.

Study-level findings and limits: Main leukemic clonotypes were patient-specific, but roughly 26% appeared at low frequency elsewhere. CD4-sorted patient repertoires seemed more clonal than healthy CD4+ repertoires.

The germline V gene encodes CDR1 MGHRA and CDR2 YSYEKL. This CDR3 spans 17 amino acids. V shed 0 bases and J 6 bases; nucleotides not matched to a gene: 11. The receptor's source is a man in his sixties with CD4+ T-cell large granular lymphocyte leukemia. The sequenced material came from PBMCs. The V gene is TRBV4-1, the J gene TRBJ2-5; 9 positions agree with TRBD2. The CDR3 protein is CASSQDSLAGGPKTQYF. As DNA, the CDR3 is TGCGCCAGCAGCCAAGATTCCCTGGCGGGGGGGCCCAAGACCCAGTACTTC.